This TCR beta chain was identified during a study of response to subunit inactivated influenza vaccine (dated by TCRdb to the late 2010s). Study-level background: Deep quantitative T cell receptor repertoire profiling was used in the study to track responses to a trivalent subunit inactivated influenza vaccine. Findings and caveats that apply to the study as a whole: According to the authors, only a limited number of new T cells may be recruited by each seasonal influenza vaccination.

About this clonotype itself: Its antigen is still unknown. Nothing much larger sits one base from this clone, and base qualities are not available.

From the germline V gene (reference sequence), CDR1 is SEHNR and CDR2 is FQNEAQ. Including the terminal cysteine and phenylalanine, the CDR3 comprises 14 residues. Kept here is only the CDR3 DNA, which spans 42 bases and is read in frame from base 1. The junction carries 10 bases between V and J, which are trimmed by 2 bases and 3 bases respectively. The library was obtained by RT-PCR. The data were produced on an Illumina HiSeq 2500. Using fastp at Q25 and MiXCR, TCRdb reprocessed the public reads and kept productive beta chains. CDR3 protein duplicates are merged, each entry listing the most common genes and DNA. The sample table records more than 550,000 distinct CDR3 sequences; roughly 12% of these occur just once. The biggest ten clones account for roughly 10% of the sample.

The sequences come from PBMCs from blood, collected on the day of vaccination. The V and J segments used are TRBV7-9 and TRBJ2-5, with TRBD2 as a weak D call on 6 bases. The receptor was derived from a middle-aged man who received an inactivated influenza vaccine. Donor details come from another sample of the same person, matched by shared clones. The CDR3 sequence is CASSLRDSEETQYF. The DNA sequence is TGTGCCAGCAGCTTAAGGGACTCCGAAGAGACCCAGTACTTC.